This T cell receptor beta chain was found in a study of shared clonotypes between healthy human individuals. Produced via immunoSEQ multiplex PCR; TCRdb's table is partial and in-frame only. This sample has more than 2 million clones, with over 85% found just once. Source material: naive CD4+ T cells sorted from blood. Subset of the sample: CD45RA+ positively selected. The source of this sequence is a man aged 18-30 years in good health.

The CDR3 loop is CASSLVKGTYNSPLHF. CDR3 DNA: TGTGCCAGCAGCTTAGTGAAGGGAACCTATAATTCACCCCTCCACTTT. V gene TRBV11-2 combines with J gene TRBJ1-6; D not resolved. CDR1 is SGHAT, CDR2 FQNNGV, per germline. The CDR3 spans 16 residues. The V end was cut by 1 base, the J end by 2 bases, with 9 bases between.